This TCR beta chain was profiled in a study of T cells in Graves' hyperthyroidism and ophthalmopathy. Study-wide results and limits: Ophthalmopathy was identified by the model a median around 6 months ahead of onset.

This CDR3 is built from 15 residues. The V and J ends lost 4 bases and 0 bases respectively, with 13 bases between them. Germline values: CDR1 LGHNA, CDR2 YNFKEQ. Amplified TCR beta CDR3 regions derived from RNA transcripts. HTBI primers were employed in a first-round RT-PCR of the TCR CDR3. TCRdb recomputed calls from the multiplex PCR reads with MiXCR, one row per CDR3 protein. The table has hundreds of thousands of distinct CDR3 sequences, about 19% seen once. As to this clonotype: Its matching antigen is unknown.

It was uncontrolled infection, other autoimmune disease, pregnancy or lactation that excluded patients. The PBMCs were taken from over 9.5 ml of fresh peripheral blood. The sequence was obtained from a woman aged 45-65 years with Graves' hyperthyroidism that later progressed to Graves' ophthalmopathy. This chain uses TRBV4-2 with TRBJ2-7, with D perhaps matching TRBD2 (5 bases). Sequencing was done on a sample of blood. DNA of the CDR3: TGTGCCAGCAGCCCCTTGCCAGCGGACTCCTACGAGCAGTACTTC. Protein: CASSPLPADSYEQYF.